The following is a T cell receptor (beta chain) sequence with its context. This entry comes from a study of blood T cell repertoires in COVID-19. CDR1 is MNHEY, CDR2 SVGAGI, per germline. Trimming removed 11 bases at V and 3 bases at J, with 16 bases between. The CDR3 spans 13 residues. Assay: immunoSEQ multiplex PCR; the TCRdb copy retains only in-frame clones and omits some. In the table there are some 140,000 clones, approximately 85% of which are singletons. The sequenced material came from peripheral blood. The rearrangement joins TRBV6-5 to TRBJ1-1; D is unclear. The clonotype originates from a human donor in a cohort sampled during active COVID-19. As DNA, the CDR3 is TGTGCCGGCACTAGAACCCGGGACACTGAAGCTTTCTTT. This codes for CAGTRTRDTEAFF.